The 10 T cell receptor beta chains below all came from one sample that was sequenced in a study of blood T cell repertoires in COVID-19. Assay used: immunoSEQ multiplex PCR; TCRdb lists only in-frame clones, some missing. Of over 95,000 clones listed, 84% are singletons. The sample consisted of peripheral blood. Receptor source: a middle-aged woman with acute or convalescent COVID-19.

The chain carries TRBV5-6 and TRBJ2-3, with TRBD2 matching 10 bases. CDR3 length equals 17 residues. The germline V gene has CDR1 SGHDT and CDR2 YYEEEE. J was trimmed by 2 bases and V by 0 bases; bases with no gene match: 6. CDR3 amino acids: CASSLVLAGAHTDTQYF. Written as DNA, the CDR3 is TGTGCCAGCAGCTTGGTTCTAGCGGGGGCCCACACAGATACGCAGTATTTT.

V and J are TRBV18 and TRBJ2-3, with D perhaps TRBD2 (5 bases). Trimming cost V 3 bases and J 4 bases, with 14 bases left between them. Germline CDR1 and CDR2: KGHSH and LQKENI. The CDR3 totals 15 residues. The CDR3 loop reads CASSPLGDIADTQYF. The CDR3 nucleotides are TGTGCCAGCTCACCCCTCGGGGATATCGCAGATACGCAGTATTTT.

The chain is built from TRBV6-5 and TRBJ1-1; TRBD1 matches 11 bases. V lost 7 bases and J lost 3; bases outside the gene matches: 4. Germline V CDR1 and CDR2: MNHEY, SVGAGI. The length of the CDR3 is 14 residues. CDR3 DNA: TGTGCCAGCACAGGGACAGGGGGGTACACTGAAGCTTTCTTT. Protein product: CASTGTGGYTEAFF.

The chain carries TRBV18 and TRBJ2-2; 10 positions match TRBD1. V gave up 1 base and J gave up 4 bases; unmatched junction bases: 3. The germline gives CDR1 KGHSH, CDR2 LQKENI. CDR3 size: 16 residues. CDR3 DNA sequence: TGTGCCAGCTCACCACGGACAGGGGGGACCACCGGGGAGCTGTTTTTT. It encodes CASSPRTGGTTGELFF.

The CDR3 sequence: CASSPPDRAGAYEQYF. The DNA of the CDR3 is TGTGCCAGCAGTCCCCCGGACAGGGCCGGGGCTTACGAGCAGTACTTC. The chain combines TRBV28 with TRBJ2-7; 8 bases map to TRBD1. Per the germline V gene, CDR1 is MDHEN and CDR2 is SYDVKM. CDR3 length equals 16 residues. V lost 5 bases and J lost 4; bases outside the gene matches: 13.

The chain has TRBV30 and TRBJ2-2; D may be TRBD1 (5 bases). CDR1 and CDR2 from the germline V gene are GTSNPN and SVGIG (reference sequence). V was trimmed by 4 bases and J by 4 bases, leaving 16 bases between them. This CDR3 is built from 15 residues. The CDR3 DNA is TGTGCCTGGACCGCTAGGGGTAGGACCACCGGGGAGCTGTTTTTT. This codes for CAWTARGRTTGELFF.

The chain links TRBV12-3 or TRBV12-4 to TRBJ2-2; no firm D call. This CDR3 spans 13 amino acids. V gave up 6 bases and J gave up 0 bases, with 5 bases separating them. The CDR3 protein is CASSPTNTGELFF. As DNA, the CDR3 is TGTGCCAGCAGCCCCACGAACACCGGGGAGCTGTTTTTT.

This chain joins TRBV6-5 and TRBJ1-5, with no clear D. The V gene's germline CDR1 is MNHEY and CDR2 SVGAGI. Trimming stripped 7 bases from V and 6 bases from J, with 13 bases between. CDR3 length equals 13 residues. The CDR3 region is CASKGERGQPQHF. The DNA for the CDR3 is TGTGCCAGCAAGGGTGAGCGGGGTCAGCCCCAGCATTTT.

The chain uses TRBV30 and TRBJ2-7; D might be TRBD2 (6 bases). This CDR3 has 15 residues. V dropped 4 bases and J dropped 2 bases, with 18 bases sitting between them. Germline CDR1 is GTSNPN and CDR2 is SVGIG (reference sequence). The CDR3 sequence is CAWTDKKGGAYEQYF. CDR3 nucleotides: TGTGCCTGGACCGATAAAAAGGGAGGAGCCTACGAGCAGTACTTC.

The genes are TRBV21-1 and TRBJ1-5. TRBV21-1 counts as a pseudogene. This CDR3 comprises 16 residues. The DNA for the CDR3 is TGTGCCAGCACCATCCACTCACGGGGTAGGAATCAGCCCCAGCATTTT. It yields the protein CASTIHSRGRNQPQHF.